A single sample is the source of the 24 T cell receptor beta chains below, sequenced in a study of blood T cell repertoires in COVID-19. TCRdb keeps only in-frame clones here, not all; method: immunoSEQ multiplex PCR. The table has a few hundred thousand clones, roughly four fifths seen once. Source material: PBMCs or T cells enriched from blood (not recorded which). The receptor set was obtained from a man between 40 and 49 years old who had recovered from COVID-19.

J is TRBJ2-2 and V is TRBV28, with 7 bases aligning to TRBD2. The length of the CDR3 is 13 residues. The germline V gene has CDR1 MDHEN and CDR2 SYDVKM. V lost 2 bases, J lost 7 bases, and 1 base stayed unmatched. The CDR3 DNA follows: TGTGCCAGCAGTTTACTAGCGGACGGGGAGCTGTTTTTT. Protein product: CASSLLADGELFF.

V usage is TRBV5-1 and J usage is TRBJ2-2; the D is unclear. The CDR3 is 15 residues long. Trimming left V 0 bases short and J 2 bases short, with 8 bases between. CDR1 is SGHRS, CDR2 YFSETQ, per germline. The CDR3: CASSLAQRNTGELFF. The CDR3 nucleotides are TGCGCCAGCAGCTTGGCACAGAGAAACACCGGGGAGCTGTTTTTT.

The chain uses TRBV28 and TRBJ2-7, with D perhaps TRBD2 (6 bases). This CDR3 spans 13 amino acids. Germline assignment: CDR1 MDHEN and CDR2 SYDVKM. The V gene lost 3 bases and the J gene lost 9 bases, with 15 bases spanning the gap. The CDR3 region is CASSFVGLPMQYF. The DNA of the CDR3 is TGTGCCAGCAGTTTCGTAGGACTACCAATGCAGTACTTC.

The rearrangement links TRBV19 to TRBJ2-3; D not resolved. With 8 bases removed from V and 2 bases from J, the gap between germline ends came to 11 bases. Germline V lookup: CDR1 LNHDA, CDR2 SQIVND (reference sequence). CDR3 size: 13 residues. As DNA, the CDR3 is TGTGCCAGTTCCAGTGAATCCACAGATACGCAGTATTTT. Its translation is CASSSESTDTQYF.

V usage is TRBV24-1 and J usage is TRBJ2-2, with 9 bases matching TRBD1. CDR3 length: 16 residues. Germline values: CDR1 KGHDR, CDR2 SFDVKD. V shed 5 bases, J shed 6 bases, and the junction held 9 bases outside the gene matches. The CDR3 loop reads CATSGRTGELSGELFF. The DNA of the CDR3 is TGTGCCACCAGTGGAAGGACAGGGGAATTATCCGGGGAGCTGTTTTTT.

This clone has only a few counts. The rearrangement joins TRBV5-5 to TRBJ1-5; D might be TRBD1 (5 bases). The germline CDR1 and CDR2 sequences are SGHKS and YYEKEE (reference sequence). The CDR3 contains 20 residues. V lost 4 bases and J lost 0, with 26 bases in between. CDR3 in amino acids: CASSPRIGQGYSGSNQPQHF. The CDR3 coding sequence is TGTGCCAGCAGCCCGCGAATCGGACAAGGGTATTCTGGTAGCAATCAGCCCCAGCATTTT.

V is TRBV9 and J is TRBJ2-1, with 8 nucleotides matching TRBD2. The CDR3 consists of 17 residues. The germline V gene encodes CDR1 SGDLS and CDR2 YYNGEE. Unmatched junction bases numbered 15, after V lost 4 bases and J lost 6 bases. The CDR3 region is CASSQYLIGRESNEQFF. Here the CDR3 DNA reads TGTGCCAGCAGCCAATACCTTATCGGGAGGGAGAGCAATGAGCAGTTCTTC. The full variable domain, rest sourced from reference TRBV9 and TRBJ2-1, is DSGVTQTPKHLITATGQRVTLRCSPRSGDLSVYWYQQSLDQGLQFLIQYYNGEERAKGNILERFSAQQFPDLHSELNLSSLELGDSALYFCASSQYLIGRESNEQFFGPGTRLTVL.

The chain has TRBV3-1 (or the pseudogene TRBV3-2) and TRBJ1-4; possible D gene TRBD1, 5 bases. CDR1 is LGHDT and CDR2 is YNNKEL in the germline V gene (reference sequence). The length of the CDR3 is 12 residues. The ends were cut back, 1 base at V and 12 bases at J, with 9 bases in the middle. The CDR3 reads CASSQAETELFF. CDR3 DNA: TGTGCCAGCAGCCAAGCGGAGACAGAACTGTTTTTT.

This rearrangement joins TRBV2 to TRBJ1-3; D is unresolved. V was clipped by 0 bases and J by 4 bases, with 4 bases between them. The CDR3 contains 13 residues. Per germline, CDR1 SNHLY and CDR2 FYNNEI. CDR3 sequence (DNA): TGTGCCAGCAGTGAAGCCAGAGGAAACACCATATATTTT. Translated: CASSEARGNTIYF.

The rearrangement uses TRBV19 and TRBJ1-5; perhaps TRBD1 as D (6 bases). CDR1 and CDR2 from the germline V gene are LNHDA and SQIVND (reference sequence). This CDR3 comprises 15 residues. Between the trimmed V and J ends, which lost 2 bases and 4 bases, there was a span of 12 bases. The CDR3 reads CASSITGSGNQPQHF. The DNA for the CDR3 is TGTGCCAGTAGTATAACAGGGAGTGGTAATCAGCCCCAGCATTTT.

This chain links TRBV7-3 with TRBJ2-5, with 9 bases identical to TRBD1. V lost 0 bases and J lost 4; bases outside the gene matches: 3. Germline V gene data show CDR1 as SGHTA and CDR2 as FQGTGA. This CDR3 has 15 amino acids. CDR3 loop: CASSLTGTGLETQYF. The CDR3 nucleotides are TGTGCCAGCAGCTTAACGGGGACAGGGTTAGAGACCCAGTACTTC.

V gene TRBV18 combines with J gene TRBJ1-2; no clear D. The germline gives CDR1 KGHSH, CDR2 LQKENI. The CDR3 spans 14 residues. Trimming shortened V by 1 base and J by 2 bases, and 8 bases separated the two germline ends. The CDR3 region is CASSPLEANYGYTF. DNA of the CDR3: TGTGCCAGCTCACCACTTGAAGCGAACTATGGCTACACCTTC.

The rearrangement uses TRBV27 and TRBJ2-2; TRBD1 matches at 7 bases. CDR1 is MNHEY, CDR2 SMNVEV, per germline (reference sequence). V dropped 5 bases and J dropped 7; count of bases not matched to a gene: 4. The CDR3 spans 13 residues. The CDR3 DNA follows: TGTGCCAGCAGTCTGACAGGGAGCGGGGAGCTGTTTTTT. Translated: CASSLTGSGELFF.

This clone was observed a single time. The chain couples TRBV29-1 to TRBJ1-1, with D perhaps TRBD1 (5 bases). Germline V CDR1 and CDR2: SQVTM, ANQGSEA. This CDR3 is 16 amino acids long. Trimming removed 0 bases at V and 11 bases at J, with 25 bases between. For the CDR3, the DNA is TGCAGCGTTGAAGAGACCGGGTGGCGGGGCGAACGGCAGGCTTTCTTT. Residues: CSVEETGWRGERQAFF.

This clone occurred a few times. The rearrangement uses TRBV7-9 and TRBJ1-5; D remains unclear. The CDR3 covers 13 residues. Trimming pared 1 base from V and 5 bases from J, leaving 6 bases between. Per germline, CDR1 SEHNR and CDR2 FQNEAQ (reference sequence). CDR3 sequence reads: CASSLGHYQPQHF. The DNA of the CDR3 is TGTGCCAGCAGCTTAGGACATTATCAGCCCCAGCATTTT.

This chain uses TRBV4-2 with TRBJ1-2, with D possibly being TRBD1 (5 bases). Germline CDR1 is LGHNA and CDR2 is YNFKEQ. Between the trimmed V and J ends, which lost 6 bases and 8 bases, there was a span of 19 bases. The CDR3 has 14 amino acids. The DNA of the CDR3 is TGTGCCAGCAGTCTTTCGATCAGGGTTGTCGGCTACACCTTC. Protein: CASSLSIRVVGYTF.

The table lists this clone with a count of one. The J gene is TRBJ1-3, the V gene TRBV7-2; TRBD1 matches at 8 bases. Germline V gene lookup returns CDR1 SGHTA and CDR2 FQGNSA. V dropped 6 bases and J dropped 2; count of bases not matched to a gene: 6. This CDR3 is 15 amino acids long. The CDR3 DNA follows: TGTGCCAGCAGTCGACAGGGGATCACTGGAAACACCATATATTTT. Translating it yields CASSRQGITGNTIYF.

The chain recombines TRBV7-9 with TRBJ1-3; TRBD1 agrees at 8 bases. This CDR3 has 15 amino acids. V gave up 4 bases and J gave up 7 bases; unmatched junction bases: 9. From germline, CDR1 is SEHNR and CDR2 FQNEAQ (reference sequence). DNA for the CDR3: TGTGCCAGCAGCTCCCGACAGGGGTTTCGCAACACCATATATTTT. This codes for CASSSRQGFRNTIYF.

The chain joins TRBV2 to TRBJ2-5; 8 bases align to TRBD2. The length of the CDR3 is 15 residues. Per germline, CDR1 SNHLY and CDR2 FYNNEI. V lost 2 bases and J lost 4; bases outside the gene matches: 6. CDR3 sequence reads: CASSEIAGLPETQYF. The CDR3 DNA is TGTGCCAGCAGTGAAATAGCGGGACTACCAGAGACCCAGTACTTC. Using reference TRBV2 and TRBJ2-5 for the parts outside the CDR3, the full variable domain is EPEVTQTPSHQVTQMGQEVILRCVPISNHLYFYWYRQILGQKVEFLVSFYNNEISEKSEIFDDQFSVERPDGSNFTLKIRSTKLEDSAMYFCASSEIAGLPETQYFGPGTRLLVL.

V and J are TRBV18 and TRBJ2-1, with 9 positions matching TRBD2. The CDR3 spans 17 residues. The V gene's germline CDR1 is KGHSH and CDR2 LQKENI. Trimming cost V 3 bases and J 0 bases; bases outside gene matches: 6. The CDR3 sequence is CASSPTTSGSSYNEQFF. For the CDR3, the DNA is TGTGCCAGCTCACCGACGACTAGCGGTAGCTCCTACAATGAGCAGTTCTTC.

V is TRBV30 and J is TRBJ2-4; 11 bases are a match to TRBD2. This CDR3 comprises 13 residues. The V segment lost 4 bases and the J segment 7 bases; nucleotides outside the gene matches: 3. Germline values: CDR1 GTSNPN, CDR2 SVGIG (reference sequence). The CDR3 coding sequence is TGTGCCTGGAATAGCGGGGGGGCGAACATTCAGTACTTC. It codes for CAWNSGGANIQYF.

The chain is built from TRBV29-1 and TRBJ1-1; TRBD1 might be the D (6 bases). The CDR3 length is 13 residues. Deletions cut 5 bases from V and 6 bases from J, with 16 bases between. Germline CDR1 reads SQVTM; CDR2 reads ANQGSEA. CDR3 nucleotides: TGCAGCGTTTCACAGGGAGGGGTGGCTGAAGCTTTCTTT. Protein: CSVSQGGVAEAFF.

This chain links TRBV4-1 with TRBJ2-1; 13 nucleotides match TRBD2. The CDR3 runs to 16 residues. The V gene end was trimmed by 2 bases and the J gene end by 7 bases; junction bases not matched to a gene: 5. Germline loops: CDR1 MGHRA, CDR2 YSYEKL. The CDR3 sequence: CASSQPGLAGDNEQFF. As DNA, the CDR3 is TGCGCCAGCAGCCAACCTGGACTAGCGGGAGATAATGAGCAGTTCTTC.

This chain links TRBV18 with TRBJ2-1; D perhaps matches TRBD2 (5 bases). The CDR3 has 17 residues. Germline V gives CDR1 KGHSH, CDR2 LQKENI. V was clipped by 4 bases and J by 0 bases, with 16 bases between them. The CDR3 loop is CASSLTPLGSSYNEQFF. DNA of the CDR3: TGTGCCAGCTCACTTACCCCGCTGGGGAGCTCCTACAATGAGCAGTTCTTC.